The 17 T cell receptor beta chains given below trace back to one sample, sequenced in a study of T cell changes during pregnancy in multiple sclerosis. Repertoires were generated with immunoSEQ multiplex PCR, while TCRdb's copy carries only in-frame clones and drops some. The sample holds roughly 100,000 clones, 85% to 95% seen once. The sample in question was peripheral blood, obtained after pregnancy. All receptors derive from a female donor with multiple sclerosis, enrolled in a pregnancy study.

The chain uses TRBV10-1 and TRBJ1-1; D not resolved. Germline loops: CDR1 WNHNN, CDR2 SYGVQD (reference sequence). The CDR3 totals 13 residues. V lost 2 bases and J 4 bases, leaving 8 bases between the germline ends. The CDR3 loop is CASSEGDLTEAFF. CDR3 sequence (DNA): TGCGCCAGCAGTGAGGGAGACCTCACTGAAGCTTTCTTT.

The chain carries TRBV7-2 and TRBJ1-2, with D hard to call. Trimming pared 5 bases from V and 3 bases from J, leaving 7 bases between. There are 12 residues in the CDR3. From germline, CDR1 is SGHTA and CDR2 FQGNSA. CDR3 nucleotides: TGTGCCAGCAGCCTGGCAGACTATGGCTACACCTTC. It translates to CASSLADYGYTF.

The chain joins TRBV30 to TRBJ2-7; 9 positions agree with TRBD1. Germline CDR1 GTSNPN, CDR2 SVGIG (reference sequence). This CDR3 is 14 amino acids long. Trimming cost V 0 bases and J 5 bases; bases outside gene matches: 5. CDR3 DNA: TGTGCCTGGAGTGTACTAGGGACAGGGAACGAGCAGTACTTC. This gives the protein CAWSVLGTGNEQYF.

The J gene is TRBJ2-2, the V gene TRBV5-1, with 12 bases matching TRBD2. The CDR3 runs 18 residues. Unmatched junction bases numbered 3, after V lost 0 bases and J lost 0 bases. Germline loops: CDR1 SGHRS, CDR2 YFSETQ. The CDR3 DNA sequence: TGCGCCAGCAGCTTGGCGCTAGCGGGAGGGGCGAACACCGGGGAGCTGTTTTTT. Translated, it gives CASSLALAGGANTGELFF.

The CDR3 loop reads CASSGGDRGEEETQYF. CDR3 DNA: TGTGCCAGCAGCGGGGGGGACAGGGGGGAAGAAGAGACCCAGTACTTC. The genes are TRBV11-3 and TRBJ2-5; 11 bases line up with TRBD1. The V gene's germline CDR1 is SGHNT and CDR2 YENEEA. This CDR3 has 16 residues. Trimming took 5 bases from V and 3 from J; bases not matched to a gene: 8.

The V and J genes are TRBV6-1 and TRBJ1-2, with D perhaps TRBD1 (6 bases). V was pared by 5 bases and J by 8 bases, with 18 bases between. This CDR3 is built from 14 residues. Germline V lookup: CDR1 MNHNS, CDR2 SASEGT. DNA of the CDR3: TGTGCCAGCAGTCCCGTCCAGGGGACCGTCGGCTACACCTTC. Translated: CASSPVQGTVGYTF.

DNA of the CDR3: TGTGCCAGCAGCTGGGAGACAGGGGGGAGAACGCGGGAGCAGTACTTC. Translation gives CASSWETGGRTREQYF. The chain recombines TRBV5-4 with TRBJ2-7, with 9 nucleotides matching TRBD1. CDR1 is SGHNT, CDR2 YYREEE, per germline (reference sequence). CDR3 length: 16 residues. The V segment lost 3 bases and the J segment 7 bases; nucleotides outside the gene matches: 14. Variable domain in full (rest from reference TRBV5-4 and TRBJ2-7): ETGVTQSPTHLIKTRGQQVTLRCSSQSGHNTVSWYQQALGQGPQFIFQYYREEENGRGNFPPRFSGLQFPNYSSELNVNALELDDSALYLCASSWETGGRTREQYFGPGTRLTVT.

The chain uses TRBV6-4 and TRBJ2-2; TRBD2 matches at 8 bases. Looked up from germline, CDR1 is MRHNA and CDR2 is SNTAGT. The CDR3 is 14 amino acids. With V trimmed by 6 bases and J by 1 base, 1 base remained unmatched. The CDR3 coding sequence is TGTGCCAGCAGAACTAGCGGGAACACCGGGGAGCTGTTTTTT. Translation gives CASRTSGNTGELFF.

Points on this clone: This sample includes further DNA sequences coding for the same CDR3. J is TRBJ1-1 and V is TRBV5-4; 10 positions match TRBD1. Germline V gives CDR1 SGHNT, CDR2 YYREEE (reference sequence). V lost 4 bases and J lost 5; bases outside the gene matches: 5. This CDR3 region has 14 residues. CDR3 residues: CASSQGQGRTEAFF. The CDR3 DNA is TGTGCCAGCAGCCAGGGACAGGGGAGGACTGAAGCTTTCTTT.

This clone has a handful of counts. V is TRBV28 and J is TRBJ1-5, with 7 bases lining up with TRBD1. The CDR3 is 15 residues long. V lost 3 bases, J lost 3 bases, and 5 bases stayed unmatched. CDR1 is MDHEN, CDR2 SYDVKM, per germline. The CDR3 bases are TGTGCCAGCAGTTTGGGGGACAGACCCAATCAGCCCCAGCATTTT. Encoded protein: CASSLGDRPNQPQHF. Based on the CDR3 plus reference TRBV28 and TRBJ1-5, the full variable domain is DVKVTQSSRYLVKRTGEKVFLECVQDMDHENMFWYRQDPGLGLRLIYFSYDVKMKEKGDIPEGYSVSREKKERFSLILESASTNQTSMYLCASSLGDRPNQPQHFGDGTRLSIL.

The CDR3 sequence: CASSLSGGLYNEQFF. DNA for the CDR3: TGTGCCAGCAGCTTATCTGGCGGACTATACAATGAGCAGTTCTTC. This sequence joins TRBV7-9 and TRBJ2-1; tentative D call: TRBD2 (6 bases). The CDR3 has 15 residues. Germline V CDR1 and CDR2: SEHNR, FQNEAQ (reference sequence). Trimming took off 2 bases at V and 4 bases at J, with 12 bases between the two ends.

V and J are TRBV7-3 and TRBJ2-1, with TRBD1 as a possible D gene (6 bases). Germline V gene data show CDR1 as SGHTA and CDR2 as FQGTGA. V was clipped by 0 bases and J by 7 bases, with 10 bases between them. The CDR3 is 14 residues long. The CDR3 DNA is TGTGCCAGCAGCTTAACAGGGGGAAGGAATGAGCAGTTCTTC. Encoded protein: CASSLTGGRNEQFF.

V is TRBV4-1 and J is TRBJ1-2; D might be TRBD1 (6 bases). V lost 0 bases to trimming and J lost 4 bases, with 27 bases between them. The V gene's germline CDR1 is MGHRA and CDR2 YSYEKL. The CDR3 is 20 residues long. The CDR3 bases are TGCGCCAGCAGCCAAGATCAGGGACCCGACGTTGGGGGGGCCATCTATGGCTACACCTTC. Protein sequence: CASSQDQGPDVGGAIYGYTF.

The chain is built from TRBV18 and TRBJ2-7, with 7 bases aligning to TRBD2. The CDR3 runs to 14 residues. Germline-derived CDR1 and CDR2 are KGHSH and LQKENI. The J segment lost 2 bases and the V segment lost 3 bases, leaving 4 bases of the junction unmatched. For the CDR3, the DNA is TGTGCCAGCTCACCGGGGGGAGGGACCTACGAGCAGTACTTC. Amino acids: CASSPGGGTYEQYF.

In this sample, this clone turned up once. The V gene is TRBV15, the J gene TRBJ2-2; 7 bases are a match to TRBD1. The CDR3 extends over 19 amino acids. CDR1 and CDR2 (germline): LNHNV, YYDKDF (reference sequence). V shed 1 base, J shed 2 bases, and the junction held 13 bases outside the gene matches. CDR3 sequence reads: CATSRGGADRDINTGELFF. CDR3 DNA: TGTGCCACCAGCAGAGGAGGGGCCGACAGGGATATTAACACCGGGGAGCTGTTTTTT.

The genes are TRBV27 and TRBJ2-7, with TRBD1 matching 7 bases. Germline-derived CDR1 and CDR2 are MNHEY and SMNVEV (reference sequence). V lost 3 bases, J lost 4 bases, and 9 bases stayed unmatched. The CDR3 is 15 amino acids. This chain's CDR3 is CASSFRPGQRYEQYF. The CDR3 nucleotides read TGTGCCAGCAGTTTCCGCCCGGGACAGAGATACGAGCAGTACTTC.

This chain connects TRBV7-2 to TRBJ1-6; D possibly corresponds to TRBD1 (5 bases). Looked up from germline, CDR1 is SGHTA and CDR2 is FQGNSA. V was cut by 1 base and J by 10 bases, with 23 bases left in between. This CDR3 comprises 18 residues. The CDR3 protein is CASSLDPPSGAYNSPLHF. The CDR3 bases are TGTGCCAGCAGCTTAGACCCCCCCTCTGGGGCCTACAACTCACCCCTCCACTTT.